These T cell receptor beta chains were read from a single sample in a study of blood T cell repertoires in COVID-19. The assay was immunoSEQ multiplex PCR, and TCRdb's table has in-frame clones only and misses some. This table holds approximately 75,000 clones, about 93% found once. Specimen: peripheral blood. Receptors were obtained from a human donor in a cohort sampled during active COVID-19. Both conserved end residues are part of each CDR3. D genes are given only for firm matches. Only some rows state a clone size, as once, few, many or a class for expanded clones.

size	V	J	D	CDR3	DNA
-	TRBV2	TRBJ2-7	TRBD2	CASYHVTGTSREQYF	TGTGCCAGCTATCACGTAACCGGGACTAGCAGGGAGCAGTACTTC
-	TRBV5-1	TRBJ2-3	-	CASSLGTNRVVDSQYF	TGCGCCAGCAGCTTGGGGACTAACCGGGTAGTCGATTCGCAGTATTTT
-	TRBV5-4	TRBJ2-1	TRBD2	CASSLPGLDFGNEQFF	TGTGCCAGCAGCCTCCCGGGACTAGACTTTGGCAATGAGCAGTTCTTC
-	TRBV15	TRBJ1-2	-	CATSSPPGQYTF	TGTGCCACCAGCAGTCCCCCGGGACAATATACCTTC
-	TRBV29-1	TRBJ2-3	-	CSVEETQGFSTDTQYF	TGCAGCGTTGAAGAAACACAGGGATTCTCCACAGATACGCAGTATTTT
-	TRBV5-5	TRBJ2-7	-	CASSSARATYEQYF	TGTGCCAGCAGTTCCGCCAGGGCGACCTACGAGCAGTACTTC
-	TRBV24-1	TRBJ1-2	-	CATSERTKESGYTF	TGTGCCACCAGTGAGAGGACAAAGGAATCTGGCTACACCTTC
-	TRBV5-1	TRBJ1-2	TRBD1	CASSSTGGNYGYTF	TGCGCCAGCAGCTCGACAGGGGGTAACTATGGCTACACCTTC
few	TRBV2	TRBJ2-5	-	CASSVRQQETQYF	TGTGCCAGCAGTGTCCGTCAGCAAGAGACCCAGTACTTC
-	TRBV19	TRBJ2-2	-	CASTTGPNTGELFF	TGTGCCAGCACGACAGGACCGAACACCGGGGAGCTGTTTTTT
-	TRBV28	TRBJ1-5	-	CASRPRWQGRNQPQHF	TGTGCCAGCAGACCACGCTGGCAGGGTCGCAATCAGCCCCAGCATTTT
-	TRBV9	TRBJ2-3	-	CASSLEGLRTDTQYF	TGTGCCAGCAGCCTTGAGGGACTTCGCACAGATACGCAGTATTTT
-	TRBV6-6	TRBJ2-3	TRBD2	CASSYRDYLTDTQYF	TGTGCCAGCAGTTACCGGGACTACCTCACAGATACGCAGTATTTT
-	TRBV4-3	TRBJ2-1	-	CASSQEVTGSSYNEQFF	TGCGCCAGCAGCCAAGAGGTGACGGGGAGCTCCTACAATGAGCAGTTCTTC
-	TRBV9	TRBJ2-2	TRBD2	CASSVGEGTGELFF	TGTGCCAGCAGCGTAGGGGAGGGGACCGGGGAGCTGTTTTTT
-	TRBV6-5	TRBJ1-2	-	CASSYSGGGYTF	TGTGCCAGCAGTTACTCGGGGGGGGGCTACACCTTC
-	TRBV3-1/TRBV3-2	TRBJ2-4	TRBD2	CASSQAIGTSGGGRNIQYF	TGTGCCAGCAGCCAAGCCATCGGGACTAGCGGGGGAGGGAGAAACATTCAGTACTTC
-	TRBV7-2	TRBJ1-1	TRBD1	CASSGQANTEAFF	TGTGCCAGCAGCGGACAGGCAAACACTGAAGCTTTCTTT
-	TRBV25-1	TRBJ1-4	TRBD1	CASGTTGHEKLFF	TGTGCCAGCGGCACGACAGGGCATGAAAAACTGTTTTTT
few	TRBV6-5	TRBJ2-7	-	CASSPDGGSYEQYF	TGTGCCAGCAGTCCCGACGGGGGTAGCTACGAGCAGTACTTC
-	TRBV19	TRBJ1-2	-	CASGGRGGYGYTF	TGTGCCAGTGGCGGCAGGGGCGGCTATGGCTACACCTTC
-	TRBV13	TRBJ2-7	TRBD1	CASTLGQSSYEQYF	TGTGCCAGCACCCTGGGACAGAGCTCCTACGAGCAGTACTTC
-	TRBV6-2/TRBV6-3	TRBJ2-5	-	CASSYEGRRLETQYF	TGTGCCAGCAGTTATGAGGGGAGGCGGTTGGAGACCCAGTACTTC
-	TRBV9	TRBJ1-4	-	CASSVQGGDEKLFF	TGTGCCAGCAGCGTCCAAGGGGGGGATGAAAAACTGTTTTTT
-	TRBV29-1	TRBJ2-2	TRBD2	CSVGGTSGFTGELFF	TGCAGCGTCGGCGGGACTAGCGGGTTCACCGGGGAGCTGTTTTTT
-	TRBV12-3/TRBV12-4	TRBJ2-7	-	CASSRGQWEQYF	TGTGCCAGCAGCCGAGGGCAGTGGGAGCAGTACTTC
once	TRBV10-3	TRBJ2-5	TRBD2	CAITAGGPRETQYF	TGTGCCATAACAGCGGGGGGGCCGCGGGAGACCCAGTACTTC
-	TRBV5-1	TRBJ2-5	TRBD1	CASSNRDSLTETQYF	TGCGCCAGCAGCAACCGGGACAGCCTGACAGAGACCCAGTACTTC
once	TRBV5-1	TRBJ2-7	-	CASSPITGDLGYEQYF	TGCGCCAGCAGCCCAATCACAGGTGATCTTGGCTACGAGCAGTACTTC
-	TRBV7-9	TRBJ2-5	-	CASSIGPAGLQETQYF	TGTGCCAGCAGCATAGGGCCCGCAGGGTTGCAAGAGACCCAGTACTTC
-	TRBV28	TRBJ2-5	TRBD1	CASSQPGQGLETQYF	TGTGCCAGCAGCCAACCGGGACAGGGTTTGGAGACCCAGTACTTC
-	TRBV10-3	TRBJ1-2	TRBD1	CAIRGQGFSYGYTF	TGTGCCATCAGGGGACAGGGTTTTAGCTATGGCTACACCTTC
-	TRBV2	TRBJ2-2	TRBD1	CASSVDRSGTGELFF	TGTGCCAGCAGTGTGGACAGGAGCGGCACCGGGGAGCTGTTTTTT
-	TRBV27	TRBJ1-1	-	CASSFRQQNEAFF	TGTGCCAGCAGTTTTCGACAGCAGAATGAAGCTTTCTTT
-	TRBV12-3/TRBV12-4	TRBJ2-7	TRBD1	CASSWGSGGEQYF	TGTGCCAGCAGTTGGGGATCAGGGGGCGAGCAGTACTTC
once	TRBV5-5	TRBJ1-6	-	CASSLAHRVKNSPLHF	TGTGCCAGCAGCTTGGCCCATCGAGTGAAGAATTCACCCCTCCACTTT
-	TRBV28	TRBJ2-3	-	CASSFRQGHGTDTQYF	TGTGCCAGCAGTTTTCGGCAGGGACATGGGACAGATACGCAGTATTTT
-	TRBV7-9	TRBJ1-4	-	CASSFMGVATNEKLFF	TGTGCCAGCAGCTTTATGGGCGTAGCAACTAATGAAAAACTGTTTTTT
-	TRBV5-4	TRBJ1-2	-	CASSSTELGYGYTF	TGTGCCAGCAGCTCGACAGAGCTGGGCTATGGCTACACCTTC
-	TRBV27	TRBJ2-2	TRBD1	CASSRYRGRFGELFF	TGTGCCAGCAGTAGATACAGGGGGCGCTTCGGGGAGCTGTTTTTT